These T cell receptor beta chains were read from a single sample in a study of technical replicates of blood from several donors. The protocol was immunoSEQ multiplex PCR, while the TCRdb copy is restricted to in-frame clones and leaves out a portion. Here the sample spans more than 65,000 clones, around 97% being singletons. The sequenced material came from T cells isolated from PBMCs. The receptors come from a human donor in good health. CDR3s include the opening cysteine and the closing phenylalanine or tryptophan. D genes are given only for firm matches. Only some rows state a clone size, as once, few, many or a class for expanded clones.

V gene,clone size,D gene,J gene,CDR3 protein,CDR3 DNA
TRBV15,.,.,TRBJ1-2,CATSRGTDSKSANGYTF,TGTGCCACCAGCAGAGGGACAGACTCCAAGAGTGCTAATGGCTACACCTTC
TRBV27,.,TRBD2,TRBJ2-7,CASSYSGGSYEQYF,TGTGCCAGCAGTTATAGCGGGGGGTCCTACGAGCAGTACTTC
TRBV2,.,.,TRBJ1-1,CASQAFDTEAFF,TGTGCCAGCCAGGCGTTTGATACTGAAGCTTTCTTT
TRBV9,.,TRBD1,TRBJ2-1,CASSVEADRGNWNEQFF,TGTGCCAGCAGCGTAGAAGCGGACAGGGGTAACTGGAATGAGCAGTTCTTC
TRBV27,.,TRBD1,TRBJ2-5,CASSSWTGAVETQYF,TGTGCCAGCAGTTCGTGGACAGGGGCGGTAGAGACCCAGTACTTC
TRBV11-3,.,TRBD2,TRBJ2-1,CASSFLPGLAGSYNEQFF,TGTGCCAGCAGCTTTCTCCCGGGACTAGCGGGGTCCTACAATGAGCAGTTCTTC
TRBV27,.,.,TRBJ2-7,CASSPTQGGEQYF,TGTGCCAGCAGCCCAACACAGGGCGGCGAGCAGTACTTC
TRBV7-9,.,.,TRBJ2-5,CASSLGTAKRGGETQYF,TGTGCCAGCAGCTTAGGGACAGCGAAGAGGGGTGGAGAGACCCAGTACTTC
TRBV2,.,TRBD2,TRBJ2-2,CASSVSSGRAVRELFF,TGTGCCAGCAGTGTGTCTAGCGGGAGGGCCGTGCGGGAGCTGTTTTTT
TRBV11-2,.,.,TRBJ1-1,CASSLRQDTEAFF,TGTGCCAGCAGCCTTAGACAGGACACTGAAGCTTTCTTT
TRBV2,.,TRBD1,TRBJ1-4,CASAQGGFIATNEKLFF,TGTGCCAGCGCTCAGGGGGGATTTATTGCAACTAATGAAAAACTGTTTTTT
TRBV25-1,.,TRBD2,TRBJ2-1,CASESGSSYEQFF,TGTGCCAGCGAGAGCGGGAGTAGCTATGAGCAGTTCTTC
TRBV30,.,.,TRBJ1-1,CAWSPYRVSNTEAFF,TGTGCCTGGTCTCCATACAGGGTCTCGAACACTGAAGCTTTCTTT
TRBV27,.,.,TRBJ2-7,CASSSSGFGNYEQYF,TGTGCCAGCAGTTCGAGCGGGTTTGGTAACTACGAGCAGTACTTC
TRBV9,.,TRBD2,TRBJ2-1,CASSARLAEDNEQFF,TGTGCCAGCAGCGCAAGACTAGCGGAAGACAATGAGCAGTTCTTC
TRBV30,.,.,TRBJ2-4,CAWGTDIAKNIQYF,TGTGCCTGGGGGACTGATATAGCCAAAAACATTCAGTACTTC
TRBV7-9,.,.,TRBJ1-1,CASSLTGNTEAFF,TGTGCCAGCAGTCTTACAGGGAACACTGAAGCTTTCTTT
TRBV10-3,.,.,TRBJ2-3,CAISQDTDTQYF,TGTGCCATCAGTCAGGACACAGATACGCAGTATTTT
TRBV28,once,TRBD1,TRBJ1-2,CAKSKGQNYGYTF,TGTGCCAAGAGCAAGGGACAGAACTATGGCTACACCTTC
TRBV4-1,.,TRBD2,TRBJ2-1,CASSQEGTRGSEQFF,TGCGCCAGCAGCCAAGAGGGGACTAGGGGGTCAGAACAGTTCTTC
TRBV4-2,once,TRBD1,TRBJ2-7,CASSQDRRTGDSEQYF,TGTGCCAGCAGCCAAGATCGGCGGACAGGGGACTCCGAGCAGTACTTC
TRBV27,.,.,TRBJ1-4,CASSLTVSEKLFF,TGTGCCAGCAGTTTGACAGTTTCCGAAAAACTGTTTTTT
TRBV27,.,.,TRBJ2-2,CASSLAGDPRGMVFF,TGTGCCAGCAGTTTAGCCGGGGACCCTCGGGGGATGGTGTTTTTT
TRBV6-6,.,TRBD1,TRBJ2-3,CASSQGEIADTQYF,TGTGCCAGCAGTCAGGGGGAGATTGCAGATACGCAGTATTTT
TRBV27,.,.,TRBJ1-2,CASTPGHGSYGYTF,TGTGCCAGCACACCGGGACACGGATCGTATGGCTACACCTTC
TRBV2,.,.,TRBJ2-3,CASARIASFTDTQYF,TGTGCCAGCGCTAGGATAGCGAGTTTCACAGATACGCAGTATTTT
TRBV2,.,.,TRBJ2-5,CASIETEVLETQYF,TGTGCCAGCATCGAGACAGAGGTTTTAGAGACCCAGTACTTC
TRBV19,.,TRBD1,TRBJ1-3,CASSERTGSSGNTIYF,TGTGCCAGTAGTGAACGGACAGGGAGCTCTGGAAACACCATATATTTT